Sequencing of this T cell receptor beta chain was carried out in a study of cytomegalovirus exposure and HLA in healthy donors. The donors were part of the validation cohort of 100 to 150 subjects. That cohort was separate from the first cohort, which comprised about 730 subjects. Some clones are missing from TCRdb's copy, which holds only in-frame ones; the method was immunoSEQ multiplex PCR. The table lists about 130,000 clones, roughly 87% of them singletons, with 1.1% in the top ten. The source is a woman in her late teens or twenties in good health and CMV-seronegative. The sequenced material came from PBMCs.

The CDR3 reads CASTRQVDYGYTF. CDR3 nucleotides: TGTGCCAGCACCCGACAGGTCGACTATGGCTACACCTTC. The chain combines TRBV5-4 with TRBJ1-2, with a tentative D call TRBD1 (6 bases). Germline V lookup: CDR1 SGHNT, CDR2 YYREEE (reference sequence). The CDR3 consists of 13 residues. Trimming took off 6 bases at V and 3 bases at J, with 12 bases between the two ends.